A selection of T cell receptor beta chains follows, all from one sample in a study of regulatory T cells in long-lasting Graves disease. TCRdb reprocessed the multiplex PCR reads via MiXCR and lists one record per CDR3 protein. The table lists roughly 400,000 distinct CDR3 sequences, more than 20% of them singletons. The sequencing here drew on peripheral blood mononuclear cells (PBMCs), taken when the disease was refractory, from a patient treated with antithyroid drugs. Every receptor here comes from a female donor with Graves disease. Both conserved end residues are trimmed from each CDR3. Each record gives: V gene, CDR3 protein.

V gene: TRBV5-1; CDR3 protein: ASSLEATRDTQY
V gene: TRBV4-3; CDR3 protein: ASSQEGLVNEQF
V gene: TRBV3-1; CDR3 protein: ASSRGPTTQETQY
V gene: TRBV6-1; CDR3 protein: ASGDRVSGNTIY
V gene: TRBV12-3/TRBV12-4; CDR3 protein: ASSKGTGDGYT
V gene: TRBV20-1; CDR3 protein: SALPSTGRTYEQY
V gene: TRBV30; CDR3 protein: AWSVRLQGARQPQH
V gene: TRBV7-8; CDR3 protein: ASSLGGTGATGELF
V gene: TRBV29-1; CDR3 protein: SVETGTYEQY
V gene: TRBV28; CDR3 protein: ASSPDRGRLTDTQY
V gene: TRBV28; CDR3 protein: ASSLSGGLYEQY
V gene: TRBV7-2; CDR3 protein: ASSSREQGYEQY
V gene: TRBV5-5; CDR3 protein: ASSQVSDSYYGYT
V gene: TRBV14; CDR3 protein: ASSQTTDPATEAF
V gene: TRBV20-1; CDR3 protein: SARDLRTDYGYT
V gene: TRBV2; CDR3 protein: ASSEALSVSGFQETQY
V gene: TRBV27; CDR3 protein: ASSLGAVSYEQY
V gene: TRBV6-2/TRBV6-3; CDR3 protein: ASSPGQGAREQY
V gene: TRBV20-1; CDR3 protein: SARDPTSVYEQY
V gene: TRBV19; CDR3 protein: ASTINTGELF
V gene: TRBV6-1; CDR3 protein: ASGGSYYEQY
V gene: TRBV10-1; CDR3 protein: ASSRGQGVWEQY
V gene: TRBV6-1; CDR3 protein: ASSEAAGSGNTIY
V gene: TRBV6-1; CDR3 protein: ASSREINTGELF
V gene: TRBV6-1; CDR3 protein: ASRINRDTGNTIY
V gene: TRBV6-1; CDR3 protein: ASSLHHGMNTEAF
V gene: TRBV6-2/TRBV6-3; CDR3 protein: ASSSAGRSYNEQF
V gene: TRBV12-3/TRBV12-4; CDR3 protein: ASSLTGGYYEQY
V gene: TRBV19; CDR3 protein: ASSIAPATSANTGELF
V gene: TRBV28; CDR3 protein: ASSRAVEQETQY
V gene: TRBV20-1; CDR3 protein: SARDLVAGVYEQY
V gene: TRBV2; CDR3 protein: ASSVGTEVSDTQY
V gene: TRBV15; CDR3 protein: ATSRDVANYGYT
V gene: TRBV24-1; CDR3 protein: ATRGKDRVDQPQH
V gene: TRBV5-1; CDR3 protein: ASSSYRRTYEQY
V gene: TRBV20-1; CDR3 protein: SASGTSGLYNEQF
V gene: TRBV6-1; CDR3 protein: ASSQTVETQY
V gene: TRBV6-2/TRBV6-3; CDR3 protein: ASSPESSGTVNEKLF
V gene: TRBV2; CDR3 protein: ASSDVRNTGELF
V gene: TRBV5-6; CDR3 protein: ASSLRSSRELF
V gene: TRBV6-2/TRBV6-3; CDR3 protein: ASSYSRSGTHEPNEQF
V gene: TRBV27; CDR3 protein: ASSTRPVIYGYT
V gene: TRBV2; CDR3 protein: ATSGGRNTEAF
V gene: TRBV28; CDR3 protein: ASSFGDSNQPQH
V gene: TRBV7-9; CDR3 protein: ATPSDGNTGELF
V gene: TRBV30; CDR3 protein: AWTDPVDEQF
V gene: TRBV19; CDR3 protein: ASSVPLDIKNSPLH
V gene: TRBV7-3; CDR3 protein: ASSSTGSGEQF
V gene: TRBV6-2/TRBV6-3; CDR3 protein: ASSDGWGAGYT
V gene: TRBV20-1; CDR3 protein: SAQGEGSNQPQH
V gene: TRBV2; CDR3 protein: ASSYRGAVYYGYT
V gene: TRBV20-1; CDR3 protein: SARDPHGPGNHANVLT
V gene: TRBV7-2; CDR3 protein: ASSLAMRGGYETQY